The present T cell receptor beta chain was sequenced within a study of T-cell memory formation after mild COVID-19. Only a few counts were recorded for this clonotype. Its specificity is unknown. Overall study results and limits: Contracting CD8+ clones were enriched in EMRA, CD4+ mainly in CM and EM.

This CDR3 has 16 residues. Germline CDR1 is SGHRS and CDR2 is YFSETQ. The V gene end was trimmed by 5 bases and the J gene end by 6 bases; junction bases not matched to a gene: 17. A 5'RACE reaction primed in the constant segment made cDNA libraries of TCR alpha and TCR beta, and these carried sample barcodes and UMIs. Using its own MiXCR run on the 5' RACE reads, TCRdb lists one record per CDR3 protein. The table shows roughly 110,000 distinct CDR3 sequences, with roughly 14% occurring only once. The chain carries TRBV5-1 and TRBJ2-7, with 7 bases fitting TRBD1. Source material: PBMCs or a T cell subset sorted from them (not recorded which). The clonotype originates from a man in his late teens or twenties who had mild COVID-19 (a few samples of this study predate the infection). Cell type and time point are not known. CDR3 amino acids: CASSLLQGTTSGEQYV. CDR3 DNA sequence: TGCGCCAGCAGTTTGTTACAGGGGACCACCTCAGGCGAGCAGTACGTC.